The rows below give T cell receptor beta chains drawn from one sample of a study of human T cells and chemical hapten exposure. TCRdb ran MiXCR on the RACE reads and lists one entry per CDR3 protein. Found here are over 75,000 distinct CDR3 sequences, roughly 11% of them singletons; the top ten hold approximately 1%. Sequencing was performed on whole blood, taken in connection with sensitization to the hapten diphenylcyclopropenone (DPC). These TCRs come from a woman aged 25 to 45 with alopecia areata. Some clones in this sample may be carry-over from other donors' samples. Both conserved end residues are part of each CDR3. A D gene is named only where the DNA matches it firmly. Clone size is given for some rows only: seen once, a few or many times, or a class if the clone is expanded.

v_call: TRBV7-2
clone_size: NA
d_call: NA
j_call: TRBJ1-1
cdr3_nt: TGTGCCAGCAGCGAACAGGGTTCGAACACTGAAGCTTTCTTT
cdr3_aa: CASSEQGSNTEAFF

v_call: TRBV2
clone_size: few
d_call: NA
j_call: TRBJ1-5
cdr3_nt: TGTGCCAGCAGAGGCCAGTACAATCAGCCCCAGCATTTT
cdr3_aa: CASRGQYNQPQHF

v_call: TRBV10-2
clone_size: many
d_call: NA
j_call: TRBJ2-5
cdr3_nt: TGCGCCAGCGGGCAAACGTACCAAGAGACCCAGTACTTC
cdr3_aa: CASGQTYQETQYF

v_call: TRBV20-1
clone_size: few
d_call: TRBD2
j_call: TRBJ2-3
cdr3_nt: TGCAGTGCTAGAGATTTCGCTAGCGGGGGTGACACAGATACGCAGTATTTT
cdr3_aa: CSARDFASGGDTDTQYF

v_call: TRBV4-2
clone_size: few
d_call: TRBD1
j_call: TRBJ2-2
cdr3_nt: TGTGCCAGCAGCCAAGGGTACAGGGGATTGGGCACCGGGGAGCTGTTTTTT
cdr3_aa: CASSQGYRGLGTGELFF

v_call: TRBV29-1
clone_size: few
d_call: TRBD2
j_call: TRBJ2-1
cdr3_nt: TGCAGCGCGGCGGGAGGAGGTGAGCAGTTCTTC
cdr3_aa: CSAAGGGEQFF

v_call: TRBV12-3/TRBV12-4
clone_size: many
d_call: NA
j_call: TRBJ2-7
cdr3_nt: TGTGCCAGCAGGTCATTGGGTAGCGGATTCTACGAGCAGTACTTC
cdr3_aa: CASRSLGSGFYEQYF

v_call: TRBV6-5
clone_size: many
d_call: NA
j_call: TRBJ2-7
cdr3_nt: TGTGCCAGCAGAGGACAGGGAGGGACTTACTACGAGCAGTACTTC
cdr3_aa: CASRGQGGTYYEQYF

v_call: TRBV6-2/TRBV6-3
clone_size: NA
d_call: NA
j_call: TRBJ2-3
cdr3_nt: TGTGCCAGCAGTTACTGGACTCCCACAGATACGCAGTATTTT
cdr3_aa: CASSYWTPTDTQYF

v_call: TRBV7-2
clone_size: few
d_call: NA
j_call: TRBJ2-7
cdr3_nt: TGTGCCAGCAAGTCAGACCCGCAATTCTACGAGCAGTACTTC
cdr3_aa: CASKSDPQFYEQYF

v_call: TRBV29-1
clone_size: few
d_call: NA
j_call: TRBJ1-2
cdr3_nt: TGCAGCGCCGTTGGGGGGCTCGGCTACACCTTC
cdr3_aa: CSAVGGLGYTF

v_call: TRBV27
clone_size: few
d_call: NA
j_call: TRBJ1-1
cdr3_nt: TGTGCCAGCAGGGACGTGGGGCGGACTGAAGCTTTCTTT
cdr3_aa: CASRDVGRTEAFF

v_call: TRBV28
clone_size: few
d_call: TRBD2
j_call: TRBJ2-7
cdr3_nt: TGTGCCAGCAGTTCAACCGGTAGCGGGTGGGCCTACGAGCAGTACTTC
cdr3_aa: CASSSTGSGWAYEQYF

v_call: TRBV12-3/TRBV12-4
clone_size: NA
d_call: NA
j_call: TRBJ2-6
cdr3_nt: TGTGCCAGCAGTTTCAGGGTTGGCTCTGGGGCCAACGTCCTGACTTTC
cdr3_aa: CASSFRVGSGANVLTF

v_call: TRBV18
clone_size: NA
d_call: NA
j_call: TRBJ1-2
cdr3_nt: TGTGCCAGCTCAACGTCAGGGAAGGACTATGGCTACACCTTC
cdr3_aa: CASSTSGKDYGYTF

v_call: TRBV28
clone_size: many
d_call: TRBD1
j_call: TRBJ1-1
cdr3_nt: TGTGCCAGCAGTTTATCAGGGGGGTTGATCACTGAAGCTTTCTTT
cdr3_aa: CASSLSGGLITEAFF

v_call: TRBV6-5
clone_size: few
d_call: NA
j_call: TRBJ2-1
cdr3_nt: TGTGCCAGCAGCCGCCCTAACGAGGGCCGGACCTACAATGAGCAGTTCTTC
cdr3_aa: CASSRPNEGRTYNEQFF

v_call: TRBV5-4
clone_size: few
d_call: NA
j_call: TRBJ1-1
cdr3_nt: TGTGCCACCCTGGGAGTCACTGAAGCTTTCTTT
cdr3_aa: CATLGVTEAFF

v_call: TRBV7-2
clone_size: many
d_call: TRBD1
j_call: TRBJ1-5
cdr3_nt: TGTGCCAGCAGCTTAGGCAGGGGGTGGAATCAGCCCCAGCATTTT
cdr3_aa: CASSLGRGWNQPQHF

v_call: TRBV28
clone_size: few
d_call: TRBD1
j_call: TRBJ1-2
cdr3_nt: TGTGCCAGCAGTGACAGGGCCGATGGCTACACCTTC
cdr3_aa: CASSDRADGYTF

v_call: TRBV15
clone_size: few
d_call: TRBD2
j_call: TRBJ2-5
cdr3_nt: TGTGCCACCAGCAGAGAGAGGACTAGCGTAGAGACCCAGTACTTC
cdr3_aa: CATSRERTSVETQYF

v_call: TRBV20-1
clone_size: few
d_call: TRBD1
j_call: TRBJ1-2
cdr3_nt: TGCAGTGCTAGACGGGACAGGGGGAACTATGGCTACACCTTC
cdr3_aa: CSARRDRGNYGYTF

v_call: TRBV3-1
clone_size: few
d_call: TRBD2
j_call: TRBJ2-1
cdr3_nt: TGTGCCAGCAGTCAACTAGCGGGCAATGAGCAGTTCTTC
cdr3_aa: CASSQLAGNEQFF

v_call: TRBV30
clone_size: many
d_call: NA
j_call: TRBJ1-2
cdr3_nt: TGTGCCTGGAGTGTACTGGACAGAGAACACACCTTC
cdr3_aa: CAWSVLDREHTF

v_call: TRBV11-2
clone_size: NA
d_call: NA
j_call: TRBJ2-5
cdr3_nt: TGTGCCAGCAGCCCCCCCAGGGGAGGATGGGAGACCCAGTACTTC
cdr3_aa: CASSPPRGGWETQYF

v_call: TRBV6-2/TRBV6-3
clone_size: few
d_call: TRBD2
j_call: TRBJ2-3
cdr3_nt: TGTGCCTGCAGCTTCGGGACTAGCAGCACAGATACGCAGTATTTT
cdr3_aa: CACSFGTSSTDTQYF

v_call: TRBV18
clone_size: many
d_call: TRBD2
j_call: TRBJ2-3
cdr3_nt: TGTGCCAGCTCACGAGACGCGGGGGCAGATACGCAGTATTTT
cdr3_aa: CASSRDAGADTQYF